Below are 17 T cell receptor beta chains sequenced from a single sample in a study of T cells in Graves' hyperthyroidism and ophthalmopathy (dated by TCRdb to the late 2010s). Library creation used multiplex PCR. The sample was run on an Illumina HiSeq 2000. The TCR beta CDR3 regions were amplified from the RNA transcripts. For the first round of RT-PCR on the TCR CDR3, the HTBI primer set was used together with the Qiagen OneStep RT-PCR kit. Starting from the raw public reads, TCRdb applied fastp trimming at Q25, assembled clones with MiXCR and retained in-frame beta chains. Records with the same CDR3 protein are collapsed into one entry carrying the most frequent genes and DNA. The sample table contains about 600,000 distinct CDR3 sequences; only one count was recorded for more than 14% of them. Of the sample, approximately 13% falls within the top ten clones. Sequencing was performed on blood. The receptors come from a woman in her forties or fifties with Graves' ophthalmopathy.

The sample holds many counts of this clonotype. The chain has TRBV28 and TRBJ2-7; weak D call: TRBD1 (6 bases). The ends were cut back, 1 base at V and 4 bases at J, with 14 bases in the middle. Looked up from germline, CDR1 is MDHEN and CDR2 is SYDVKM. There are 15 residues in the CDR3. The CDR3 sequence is CASSLSQGNTYEQYF. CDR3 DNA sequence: TGTGCCAGCAGTTTATCCCAGGGGAATACTTACGAGCAGTACTTC. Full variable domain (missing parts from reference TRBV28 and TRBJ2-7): DVKVTQSSRYLVKRTGEKVFLECVQDMDHENMFWYRQDPGLGLRLIYFSYDVKMKEKGDIPEGYSVSREKKERFSLILESASTNQTSMYLCASSLSQGNTYEQYFGPGTRLTVT.

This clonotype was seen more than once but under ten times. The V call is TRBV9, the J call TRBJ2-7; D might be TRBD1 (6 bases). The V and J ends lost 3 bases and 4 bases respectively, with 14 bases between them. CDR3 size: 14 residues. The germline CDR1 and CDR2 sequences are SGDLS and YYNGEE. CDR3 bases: TGTGCCAGCAGCGAGGGGGACGGAAGTTACGAGCAGTACTTC. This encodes CASSEGDGSYEQYF.

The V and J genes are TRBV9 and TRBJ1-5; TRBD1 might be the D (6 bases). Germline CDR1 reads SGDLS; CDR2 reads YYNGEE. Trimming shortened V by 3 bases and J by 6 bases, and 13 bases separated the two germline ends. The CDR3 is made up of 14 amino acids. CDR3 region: CASSGPGASQPQHF. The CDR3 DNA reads TGTGCCAGCAGCGGCCCAGGGGCTAGTCAGCCCCAGCATTTT.

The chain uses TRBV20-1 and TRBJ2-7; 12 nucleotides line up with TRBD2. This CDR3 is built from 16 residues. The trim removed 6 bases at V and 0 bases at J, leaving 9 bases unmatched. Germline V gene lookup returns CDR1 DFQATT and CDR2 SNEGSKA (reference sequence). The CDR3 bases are TGCAGTGCCTCTAGCGGGGGGGCGTCTGTCTCCTACGAGCAGTACTTC. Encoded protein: CSASSGGASVSYEQYF.

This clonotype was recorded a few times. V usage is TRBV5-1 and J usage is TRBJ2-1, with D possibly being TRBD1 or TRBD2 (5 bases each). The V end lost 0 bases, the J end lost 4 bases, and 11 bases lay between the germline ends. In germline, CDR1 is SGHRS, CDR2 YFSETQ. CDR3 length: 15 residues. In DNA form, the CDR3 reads TGCGCCAGCAGCTTGGTGGGAGACAGTTACAATGAGCAGTTCTTC. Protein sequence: CASSLVGDSYNEQFF.

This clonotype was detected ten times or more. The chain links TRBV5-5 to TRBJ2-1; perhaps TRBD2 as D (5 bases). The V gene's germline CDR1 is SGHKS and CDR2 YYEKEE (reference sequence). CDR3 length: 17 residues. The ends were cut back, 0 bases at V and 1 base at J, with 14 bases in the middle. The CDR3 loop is CASSLVASTTSYNEQFF. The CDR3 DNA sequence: TGTGCCAGCAGCTTGGTGGCTAGCACCACGTCCTACAATGAGCAGTTCTTC.

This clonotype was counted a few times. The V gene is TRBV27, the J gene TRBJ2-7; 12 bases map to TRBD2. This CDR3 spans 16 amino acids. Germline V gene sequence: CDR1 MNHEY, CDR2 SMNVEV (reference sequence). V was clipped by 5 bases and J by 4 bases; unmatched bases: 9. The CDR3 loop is CASSPTTSGRRYEQYF. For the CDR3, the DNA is TGTGCCAGCAGTCCTACGACTAGCGGGAGAAGGTACGAGCAGTACTTC.

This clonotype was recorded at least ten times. The CDR3 spells CASSESGQMNTEAFF. In nucleotides, the CDR3 is TGTGCCAGCAGTGAGTCGGGACAGATGAACACTGAAGCTTTCTTT. The rearrangement links TRBV28 to TRBJ1-1; 7 positions match TRBD1. The CDR3 length is 15 residues. V lost 5 bases and J lost 0; bases outside the gene matches: 6. Germline CDR1 is MDHEN and CDR2 is SYDVKM.

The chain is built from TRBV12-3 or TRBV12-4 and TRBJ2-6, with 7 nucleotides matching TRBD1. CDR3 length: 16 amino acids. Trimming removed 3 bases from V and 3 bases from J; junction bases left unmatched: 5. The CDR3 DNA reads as TGTGCCAGCAGTTTCGACAGGGTGCGTGGGGCCAACGTCCTGACTTTC. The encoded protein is CASSFDRVRGANVLTF.

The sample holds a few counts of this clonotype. The CDR3 region is CASSLQHPLSGLRTGELFF. CDR3 nucleotides: TGTGCCAGCAGCTTGCAACATCCCCTGTCCGGGCTAAGGACCGGGGAGCTGTTTTTT. This chain links TRBV7-3 with TRBJ2-2; D not resolved. The CDR3 length is 19 residues. Deletions cut 3 bases from V and 5 bases from J, with 25 bases between. The germline gives CDR1 SGHTA, CDR2 FQGTGA. Complete variable domain (other parts from reference TRBV7-3 and TRBJ2-2): GAGVSQTPSNKVTEKGKYVELRCDPISGHTALYWYRQSLGQGPEFLIYFQGTGAADDSGLPNDRFFAVRPEGSVSTLKIQRTERGDSAVYLCASSLQHPLSGLRTGELFFGEGSRLTVL.

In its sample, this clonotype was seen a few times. The CDR3 DNA sequence: TGCAGCGTTGGAACGACAGGGCGCGAGCAGTACTTC. It translates to CSVGTTGREQYF. This sequence joins TRBV29-1 and TRBJ2-7, with 7 bases aligning to TRBD1. Germline trimming cut 4 bases from V and 6 bases from J; bases unmatched to any gene: 6. Germline CDR1 is SQVTM and CDR2 is ANQGSEA. This CDR3 is 12 amino acids long.

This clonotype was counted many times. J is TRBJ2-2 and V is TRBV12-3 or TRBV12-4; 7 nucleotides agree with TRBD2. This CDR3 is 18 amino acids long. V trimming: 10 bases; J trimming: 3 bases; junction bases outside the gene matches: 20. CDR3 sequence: CATVRGAEWEGHTGELFF. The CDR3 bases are TGTGCCACCGTTCGAGGGGCGGAGTGGGAGGGGCACACCGGGGAGCTGTTTTTT.

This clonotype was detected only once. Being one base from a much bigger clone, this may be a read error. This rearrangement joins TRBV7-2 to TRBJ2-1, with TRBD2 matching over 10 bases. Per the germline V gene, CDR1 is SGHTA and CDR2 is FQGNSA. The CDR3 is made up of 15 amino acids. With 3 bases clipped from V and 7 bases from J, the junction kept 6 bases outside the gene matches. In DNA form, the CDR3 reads TGTGCCAGCAGCTTTACTAGCGGGATTACGAATGAGCAGTTCTTC. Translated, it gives CASSFTSGITNEQFF.

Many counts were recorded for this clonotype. CDR3 sequence (DNA): TGCAGTGCTAGAGATCAGGGACTAGCGGGAGGGCCGGAGACCCAGTACTTC. It codes for CSARDQGLAGGPETQYF. The V and J genes are TRBV20-1 and TRBJ2-5, with 16 bases aligning to TRBD2. V dropped 0 bases and J dropped 5; count of bases not matched to a gene: 6. The CDR3 runs 17 residues. The germline V gene has CDR1 DFQATT and CDR2 SNEGSKA (reference sequence).

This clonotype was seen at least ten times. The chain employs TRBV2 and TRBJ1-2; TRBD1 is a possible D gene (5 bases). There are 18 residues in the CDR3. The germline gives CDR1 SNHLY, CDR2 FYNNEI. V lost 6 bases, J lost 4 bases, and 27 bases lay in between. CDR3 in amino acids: CASSLGDSLLGRGYGYTF. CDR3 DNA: TGTGCCAGCAGCCTTGGGGACTCTCTCTTAGGGCGAGGCTATGGCTACACCTTC.

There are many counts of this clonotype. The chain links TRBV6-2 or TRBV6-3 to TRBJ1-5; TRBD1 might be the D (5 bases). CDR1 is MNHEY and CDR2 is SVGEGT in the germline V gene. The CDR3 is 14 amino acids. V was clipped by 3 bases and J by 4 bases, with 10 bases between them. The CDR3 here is CASSYPTANQPQHF. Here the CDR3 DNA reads TGTGCCAGCAGTTATCCGACAGCAAATCAGCCCCAGCATTTT.

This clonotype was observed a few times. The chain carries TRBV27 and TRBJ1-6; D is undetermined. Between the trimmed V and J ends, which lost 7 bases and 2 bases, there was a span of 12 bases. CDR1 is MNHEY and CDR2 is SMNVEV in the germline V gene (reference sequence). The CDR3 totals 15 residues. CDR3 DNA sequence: TGTGCCAGCAAAAACACACCTACCTATAATTCACCCCTCCACTTT. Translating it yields CASKNTPTYNSPLHF.